The rows below give T cell receptor beta chains drawn from one sample of a study of post-analysis software for immune sequencing data. MiXCR, run by TCRdb on the PCR reads, gives a single entry per CDR3 protein. Of 350,000 to 500,000 distinct CDR3 sequences in the sample, more than 30% were seen once. Material for sequencing was blood. The receptors here all came from a girl between 2 and 10 years old with multiple sclerosis. CDR3s include the opening cysteine and the closing phenylalanine or tryptophan. D genes are given only for firm matches. For some rows the clone size is stated as once, few or many, or as a class when expanded; others skip it.

j_gene: TRBJ2-2
d_gene: .
v_gene: TRBV3-1
abundance: few
CDR3aa: CASSQDKHRTGELFF
CDR3nt: TGTGCCAGCAGCCAAGATAAACACCGCACCGGGGAGCTGTTTTTT

j_gene: TRBJ2-1
d_gene: .
v_gene: TRBV20-1
abundance: few
CDR3aa: CSARDGNKIGNEQFF
CDR3nt: TGCAGTGCTCGAGACGGGAACAAAATTGGCAATGAGCAGTTCTTC

j_gene: TRBJ2-1
d_gene: TRBD1
v_gene: TRBV4-2
abundance: .
CDR3aa: CASSQVGQDIYNEQFF
CDR3nt: TGTGCCAGCAGCCAAGTAGGACAGGACATCTACAATGAGCAGTTCTTC

j_gene: TRBJ1-1
d_gene: .
v_gene: TRBV7-3
abundance: once
CDR3aa: CASSLMAGPAFF
CDR3nt: TGTGCCAGCAGCTTAATGGCGGGCCCAGCTTTCTTT

j_gene: TRBJ2-7
d_gene: TRBD2
v_gene: TRBV20-1
abundance: .
CDR3aa: CSARDPAGGSYEQYF
CDR3nt: TGCAGTGCTAGAGATCCCGCGGGAGGGTCCTACGAGCAGTACTTC

j_gene: TRBJ2-3
d_gene: .
v_gene: TRBV6-2/TRBV6-3
abundance: .
CDR3aa: CASSQGYPQYF
CDR3nt: TGTGCCAGCAGTCAAGGCTACCCGCAGTATTTT

j_gene: TRBJ2-7
d_gene: .
v_gene: TRBV29-1
abundance: .
CDR3aa: CSVRVGVYEQYF
CDR3nt: TGCAGCGTTCGGGTAGGGGTCTACGAGCAGTACTTC

j_gene: TRBJ2-4
d_gene: .
v_gene: TRBV9
abundance: .
CDR3aa: CASSVVEFRPPLGLPTREYF
CDR3nt: TGTGCCAGCAGCGTAGTAGAGTTTCGTCCCCCTTTGGGCCTTCCTACGAGGGAGTACTTC

j_gene: TRBJ2-4
d_gene: .
v_gene: TRBV7-2
abundance: .
CDR3aa: CASSFGTRNQGDIQYF
CDR3nt: TGTGCCAGCAGCTTCGGTACGAGGAATCAGGGTGACATTCAGTACTTC

j_gene: TRBJ2-5
d_gene: .
v_gene: TRBV18
abundance: .
CDR3aa: CASSPRLGGHQETQYF
CDR3nt: TGTGCCAGCTCACCACGGCTAGGTGGCCATCAAGAGACCCAGTACTTC

j_gene: TRBJ2-3
d_gene: .
v_gene: TRBV5-1
abundance: .
CDR3aa: CASRGSGGATDTQYF
CDR3nt: TGCGCCAGCAGGGGGAGCGGAGGGGCCACAGATACGCAGTATTTT

j_gene: TRBJ2-1
d_gene: TRBD2
v_gene: TRBV7-8
abundance: .
CDR3aa: CASSLDLAGDNEQFF
CDR3nt: TGTGCCAGCAGCTTAGATCTAGCGGGAGACAATGAGCAGTTCTTC

j_gene: TRBJ2-7
d_gene: TRBD2
v_gene: TRBV5-1
abundance: .
CDR3aa: CASSLALAGSYEQYF
CDR3nt: TGCGCCAGCAGCTTAGCACTAGCGGGCTCCTACGAGCAGTACTTC

j_gene: TRBJ2-7
d_gene: TRBD1
v_gene: TRBV4-1
abundance: .
CDR3aa: CASSQTRDRGREQYF
CDR3nt: TGCGCCAGCAGCCAAACACGGGACAGGGGGCGCGAGCAGTACTTC

j_gene: TRBJ2-1
d_gene: TRBD2
v_gene: TRBV20-1
abundance: few
CDR3aa: CSAQYDSGGLNEQFF
CDR3nt: TGCAGTGCTCAGTACGACAGCGGGGGCCTAAATGAGCAGTTCTTC

j_gene: TRBJ2-5
d_gene: .
v_gene: TRBV4-3
abundance: .
CDR3aa: CASSQDQIETQYF
CDR3nt: TGCGCCAGCAGCCAAGATCAAATCGAGACCCAGTACTTC

j_gene: TRBJ2-7
d_gene: .
v_gene: TRBV29-1
abundance: .
CDR3aa: CSVEAGGYEQYF
CDR3nt: TGCAGCGTTGAAGCCGGGGGCTACGAGCAGTACTTC

j_gene: TRBJ2-7
d_gene: TRBD1
v_gene: TRBV7-6
abundance: few
CDR3aa: CASSLGWAGTDYEQYF
CDR3nt: TGTGCCAGCAGCTTAGGTTGGGCCGGGACAGACTACGAGCAGTACTTC

j_gene: TRBJ2-7
d_gene: .
v_gene: TRBV5-6
abundance: once
CDR3aa: CASSPSSRGAYEQYF
CDR3nt: TGTGCCAGCAGCCCATCCTCCCGGGGTGCCTACGAGCAGTACTTC

j_gene: TRBJ1-4
d_gene: .
v_gene: TRBV29-1
abundance: few
CDR3aa: CSVAIRQANEKLFF
CDR3nt: TGCAGCGTTGCCATTAGACAGGCTAATGAAAAACTGTTTTTT

j_gene: TRBJ1-4
d_gene: .
v_gene: TRBV20-1
abundance: .
CDR3aa: CSARAAGLEKLFF
CDR3nt: TGCAGTGCTAGAGCGGCAGGGTTGGAAAAACTGTTTTTT

j_gene: TRBJ2-3
d_gene: TRBD2
v_gene: TRBV2
abundance: .
CDR3aa: CASSELAGGLDTQYF
CDR3nt: TGTGCCAGCAGCGAACTAGCGGGGGGATTAGATACGCAGTATTTT

j_gene: TRBJ2-3
d_gene: TRBD2
v_gene: TRBV20-1
abundance: .
CDR3aa: CSAHTSSGGAGDTQYF
CDR3nt: TGCAGTGCCCATACCTCTAGCGGGGGGGCAGGAGATACGCAGTATTTT

j_gene: TRBJ2-5
d_gene: TRBD2
v_gene: TRBV5-1
abundance: .
CDR3aa: CASVAGLAGGQETQYF
CDR3nt: TGCGCCAGCGTTGCGGGGCTAGCGGGGGGTCAAGAGACCCAGTACTTC

j_gene: TRBJ1-2
d_gene: .
v_gene: TRBV29-1
abundance: .
CDR3aa: CSVVTNYGYTF
CDR3nt: TGCAGCGTTGTAACTAACTATGGCTACACCTTC

j_gene: TRBJ2-3
d_gene: TRBD2
v_gene: TRBV24-1
abundance: .
CDR3aa: CATSDWGRDYYTDTQYF
CDR3nt: TGTGCCACCAGTGATTGGGGACGGGACTACTACACAGATACGCAGTATTTT

j_gene: TRBJ1-1
d_gene: .
v_gene: TRBV18
abundance: .
CDR3aa: CASSPSGNTEAFF
CDR3nt: TGTGCCAGCTCACCGTCGGGGAACACTGAAGCTTTCTTT

j_gene: TRBJ2-5
d_gene: TRBD2
v_gene: TRBV29-1
abundance: few
CDR3aa: CSVWSRGRWQETQYF
CDR3nt: TGCAGCGTTTGGTCACGCGGGAGGTGGCAAGAGACCCAGTACTTC

j_gene: TRBJ2-3
d_gene: .
v_gene: TRBV5-1
abundance: few
CDR3aa: CASSLSRETDTQYF
CDR3nt: TGCGCCAGCAGCTTGTCCCGGGAAACAGATACGCAGTATTTT

j_gene: TRBJ2-7
d_gene: .
v_gene: TRBV9
abundance: few
CDR3aa: CASSGTNGLGEQYF
CDR3nt: TGTGCCAGCAGCGGTACTAATGGCTTGGGCGAGCAGTACTTC

j_gene: TRBJ1-1
d_gene: .
v_gene: TRBV4-2
abundance: few
CDR3aa: CASSQKQWGNTEAFF
CDR3nt: TGTGCCAGCAGCCAGAAACAGTGGGGAAACACTGAAGCTTTCTTT

j_gene: TRBJ2-7
d_gene: .
v_gene: TRBV3-1
abundance: once
CDR3aa: CASSQDVTGIHEQYF
CDR3nt: TGTGCCAGCAGCCAAGACGTTACAGGGATCCACGAGCAGTACTTC

j_gene: TRBJ2-3
d_gene: .
v_gene: TRBV28
abundance: .
CDR3aa: CASSSVLDTQYF
CDR3nt: TGTGCCAGCAGTTCCGTGTTGGATACGCAGTATTTT

j_gene: TRBJ1-5
d_gene: .
v_gene: TRBV28
abundance: .
CDR3aa: CASRVTGNQPQHF
CDR3nt: TGTGCCAGCCGCGTGACGGGTAATCAGCCCCAGCATTTT

j_gene: TRBJ1-4
d_gene: .
v_gene: TRBV7-3
abundance: .
CDR3aa: CASSTVATNEKLFF
CDR3nt: TGTGCCAGCAGCACCGTTGCAACTAATGAAAAACTGTTTTTT

j_gene: TRBJ1-2
d_gene: TRBD1
v_gene: TRBV20-1
abundance: .
CDR3aa: CSARQGTYGYTF
CDR3nt: TGCAGTGCGAGACAGGGGACCTATGGCTACACCTTC

j_gene: TRBJ1-1
d_gene: .
v_gene: TRBV5-6
abundance: .
CDR3aa: CASSSVGQATEAFF
CDR3nt: TGTGCCAGCAGCTCCGTAGGGCAGGCCACTGAAGCTTTCTTT

j_gene: TRBJ2-1
d_gene: .
v_gene: TRBV12-3/TRBV12-4
abundance: .
CDR3aa: CASRGFGGPDYNEQFF
CDR3nt: TGTGCCAGCAGGGGCTTTGGGGGCCCGGACTACAATGAGCAGTTCTTC

j_gene: TRBJ2-2
d_gene: TRBD1
v_gene: TRBV28
abundance: .
CDR3aa: CASSTRQGASGELFF
CDR3nt: TGTGCCAGCAGTACTAGACAGGGAGCATCCGGGGAGCTGTTTTTT

j_gene: TRBJ2-2
d_gene: TRBD2
v_gene: TRBV7-3
abundance: .
CDR3aa: CASSLAGGPPGELFF
CDR3nt: TGTGCCAGCAGCTTAGCGGGAGGGCCCCCCGGGGAGCTGTTTTTT

j_gene: TRBJ1-2
d_gene: .
v_gene: TRBV7-9
abundance: .
CDR3aa: CASSLSGPQGYGHTF
CDR3nt: TGTGCCAGCAGCTTATCAGGCCCCCAGGGCTATGGCCACACCTTC

j_gene: TRBJ1-2
d_gene: .
v_gene: TRBV9
abundance: few
CDR3aa: CASSGERVGYTF
CDR3nt: TGTGCCAGCAGCGGAGAGAGGGTCGGCTACACCTTC

j_gene: TRBJ1-1
d_gene: .
v_gene: TRBV6-5
abundance: .
CDR3aa: CASSVDTWNTEAFF
CDR3nt: TGTGCCAGCAGCGTCGACACCTGGAACACTGAAGCTTTCTTT

j_gene: TRBJ1-2
d_gene: TRBD1
v_gene: TRBV5-1
abundance: few
CDR3aa: CASSAVGQGADEVSELSYYGYTF
CDR3nt: TGCGCCAGCAGCGCCGTAGGACAGGGGGCGGACGAGGTTTCTGAGTTAAGCTACTATGGCTACACCTTC

j_gene: TRBJ2-1
d_gene: .
v_gene: TRBV7-9
abundance: .
CDR3aa: CASSLGVEEQFF
CDR3nt: TGTGCCAGCAGCTTAGGGGTGGAGGAGCAGTTCTTC

j_gene: TRBJ1-1
d_gene: TRBD1
v_gene: TRBV7-3
abundance: .
CDR3aa: CASSITTGLEAFF
CDR3nt: TGTGCCAGCAGCATAACGACAGGGCTTGAAGCTTTCTTT

j_gene: TRBJ1-2
d_gene: TRBD1
v_gene: TRBV30
abundance: .
CDR3aa: CAWTYRQGGGYTF
CDR3nt: TGTGCCTGGACCTATCGACAGGGTGGAGGCTACACCTTC

j_gene: TRBJ2-7
d_gene: TRBD2
v_gene: TRBV6-2/TRBV6-3
abundance: .
CDR3aa: CASSDGTSALYEQYF
CDR3nt: TGTGCCAGCAGTGACGGGACTAGCGCTCTATACGAGCAGTACTTC